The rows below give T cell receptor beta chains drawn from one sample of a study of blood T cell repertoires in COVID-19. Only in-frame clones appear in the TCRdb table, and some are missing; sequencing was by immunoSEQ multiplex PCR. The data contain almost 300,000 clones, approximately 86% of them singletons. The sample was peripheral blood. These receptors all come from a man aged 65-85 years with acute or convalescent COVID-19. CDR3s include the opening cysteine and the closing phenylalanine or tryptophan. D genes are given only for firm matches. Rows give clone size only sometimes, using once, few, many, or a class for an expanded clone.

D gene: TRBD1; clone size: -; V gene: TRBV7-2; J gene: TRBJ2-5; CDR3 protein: CASSYNRGDETQYF; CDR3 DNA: TGTGCCAGCAGCTACAACAGGGGTGATGAGACCCAGTACTTC
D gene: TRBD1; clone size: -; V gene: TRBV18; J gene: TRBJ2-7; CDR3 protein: CASSPRTGDYEQYF; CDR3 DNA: TGTGCCAGCTCACCACGGACAGGGGACTACGAGCAGTACTTC
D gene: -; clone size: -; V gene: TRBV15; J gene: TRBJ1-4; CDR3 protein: CATSRAHRVGNEKLFF; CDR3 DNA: TGTGCCACCAGCAGAGCCCACAGGGTTGGGAATGAAAAACTGTTTTTT
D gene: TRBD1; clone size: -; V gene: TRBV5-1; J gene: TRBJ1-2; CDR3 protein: CASSLARTGHHGYTF; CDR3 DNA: TGCGCCAGCAGCTTGGCCCGGACAGGGCATCATGGCTACACCTTC
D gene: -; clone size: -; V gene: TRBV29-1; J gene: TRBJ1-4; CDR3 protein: CSVAQGDEKLFF; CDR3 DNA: TGCAGCGTTGCACAGGGAGATGAAAAACTGTTTTTT
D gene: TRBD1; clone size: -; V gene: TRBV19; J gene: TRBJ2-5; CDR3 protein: CASSIGAQGETQYF; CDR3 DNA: TGTGCCAGTAGTATCGGGGCACAGGGGGAGACCCAGTACTTC
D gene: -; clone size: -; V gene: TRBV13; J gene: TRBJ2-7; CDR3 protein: CASSLGAEQYF; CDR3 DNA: TGTGCCAGCAGCTTAGGGGCCGAGCAGTACTTC
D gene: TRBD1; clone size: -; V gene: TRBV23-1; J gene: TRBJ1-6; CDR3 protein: CASSQLGTPLRDRGYNSPLHF; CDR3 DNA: TGCGCCAGCAGTCAATTGGGAACTCCACTCCGGGACAGGGGCTATAATTCACCCCTCCACTTT
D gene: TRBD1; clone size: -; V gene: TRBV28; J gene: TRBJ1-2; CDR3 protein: CASSLADRDSYGYTF; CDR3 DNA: TGTGCCAGCAGTTTAGCGGACAGGGACAGCTATGGCTACACCTTC
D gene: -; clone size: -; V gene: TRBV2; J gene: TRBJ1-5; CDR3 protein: CASSGRNQPQHF; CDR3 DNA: TGTGCCAGCAGTGGCAGAAATCAGCCCCAGCATTTT
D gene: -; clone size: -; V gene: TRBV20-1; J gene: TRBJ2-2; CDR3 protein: CSASSGGSYTGELFF; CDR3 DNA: TGCAGTGCTAGTTCGGGGGGCTCGTACACCGGGGAGCTGTTTTTT
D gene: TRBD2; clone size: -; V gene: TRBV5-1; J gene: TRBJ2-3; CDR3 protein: CASLPGGGAEDTQYF; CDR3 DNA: TGCGCCTCCCTACCCGGCGGGGGGGCCGAGGATACGCAGTATTTT
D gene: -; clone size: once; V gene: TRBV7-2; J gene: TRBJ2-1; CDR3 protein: CASSLGQGSYNEQFF; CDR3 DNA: TGTGCCAGCAGCTTAGGGCAGGGCTCCTACAATGAGCAGTTCTTC
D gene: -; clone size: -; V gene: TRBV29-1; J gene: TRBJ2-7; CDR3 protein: CSVGPQGSPREQYF; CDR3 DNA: TGCAGCGTTGGCCCCCAGGGATCCCCTCGCGAGCAGTACTTC
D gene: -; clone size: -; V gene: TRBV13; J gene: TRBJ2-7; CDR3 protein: CASSLAGTVTYEQYF; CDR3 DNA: TGTGCCAGCAGCCTGGCGGGGACTGTCACCTACGAGCAGTACTTC
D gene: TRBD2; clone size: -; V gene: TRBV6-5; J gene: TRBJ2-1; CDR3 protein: CASIPLSGRHNEQFF; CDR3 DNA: TGTGCCAGCATCCCTTTAAGCGGGAGGCACAATGAGCAGTTCTTC
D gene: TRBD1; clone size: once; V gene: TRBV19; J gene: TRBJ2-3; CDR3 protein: CASSIGDRRADTQYF; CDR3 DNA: TGTGCCAGTAGTATAGGGGACAGAAGGGCAGATACGCAGTATTTT
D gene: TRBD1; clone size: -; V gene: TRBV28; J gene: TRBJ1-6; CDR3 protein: CASSLTRDRRAPLHF; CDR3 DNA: TGTGCCAGCAGTTTAACCCGGGACAGAAGGGCACCCCTCCACTTT
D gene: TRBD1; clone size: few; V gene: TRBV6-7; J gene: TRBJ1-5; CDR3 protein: CASMRGQGTNSNQPQHF; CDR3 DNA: TGTGCCAGCATGCGGGGACAGGGGACTAATAGCAATCAGCCCCAGCATTTT
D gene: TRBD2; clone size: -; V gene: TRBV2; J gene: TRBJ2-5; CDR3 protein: CASSERLAGETQYF; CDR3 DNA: TGTGCCAGCAGTGAACGACTAGCGGGAGAGACCCAGTACTTC
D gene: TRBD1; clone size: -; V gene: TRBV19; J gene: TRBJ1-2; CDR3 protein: CASSVDRGQGYGYTF; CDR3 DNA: TGTGCCAGTAGTGTCGACAGGGGGCAAGGGTATGGCTACACCTTC
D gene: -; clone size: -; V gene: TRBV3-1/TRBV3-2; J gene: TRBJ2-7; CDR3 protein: CASSQDDLRGDYEQYF; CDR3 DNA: TGTGCCAGCAGCCAAGATGATCTCCGCGGGGACTACGAGCAGTACTTC
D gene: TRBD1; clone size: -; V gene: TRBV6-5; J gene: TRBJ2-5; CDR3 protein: CASSYSRRTGAETQYF; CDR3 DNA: TGTGCCAGCAGTTACTCACGGAGGACAGGGGCAGAGACCCAGTACTTC
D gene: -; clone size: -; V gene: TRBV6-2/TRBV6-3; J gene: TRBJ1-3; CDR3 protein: CASSYPGSGNTIYF; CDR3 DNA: TGTGCCAGCAGTTACCCGGGGTCTGGAAACACCATATATTTT
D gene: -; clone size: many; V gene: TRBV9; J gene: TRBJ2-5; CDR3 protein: CASSVEGQYGTQYF; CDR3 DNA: TGTGCCAGCAGCGTAGAGGGGCAATATGGGACCCAGTACTTC
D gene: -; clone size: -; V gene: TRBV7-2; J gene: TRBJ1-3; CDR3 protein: CASSLVGQGSGNTIYF; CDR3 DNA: TGTGCCAGCAGCTTAGTAGGGCAGGGCTCTGGAAACACCATATATTTT
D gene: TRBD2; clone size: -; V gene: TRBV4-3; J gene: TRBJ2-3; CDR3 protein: CASSQALAGGGRTDTQYF; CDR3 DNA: TGCGCCAGCAGCCAAGCCCTAGCGGGAGGGGGGAGAACAGATACGCAGTATTTT
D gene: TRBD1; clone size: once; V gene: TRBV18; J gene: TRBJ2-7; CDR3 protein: CASSPGQLSYEQYF; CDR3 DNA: TGTGCCAGCTCACCGGGACAGCTCTCCTACGAGCAGTACTTC
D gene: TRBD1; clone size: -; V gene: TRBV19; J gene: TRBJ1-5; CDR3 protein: CASRDRGNQPQHF; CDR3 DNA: TGTGCCAGTCGGGACAGGGGAAATCAGCCCCAGCATTTT
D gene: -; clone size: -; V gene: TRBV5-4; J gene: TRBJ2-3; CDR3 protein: CATRAGVTSTDTQYF; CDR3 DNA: TGTGCCACTAGAGCCGGGGTAACGAGTACAGATACGCAGTATTTT
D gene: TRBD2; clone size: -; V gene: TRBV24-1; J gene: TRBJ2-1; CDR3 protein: CATSDFTSGVHEQFF; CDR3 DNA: TGTGCCACCAGTGATTTCACTAGCGGAGTCCATGAGCAGTTCTTC
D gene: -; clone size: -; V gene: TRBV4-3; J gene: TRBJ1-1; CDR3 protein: CASSQDPAGTEAFF; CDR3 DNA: TGCGCCAGCAGCCAAGATCCGGCAGGTACTGAAGCTTTCTTT
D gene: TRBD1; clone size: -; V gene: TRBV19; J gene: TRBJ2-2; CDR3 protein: CASSARQGAGTGELFF; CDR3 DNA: TGTGCCAGTAGTGCTCGACAGGGGGCAGGGACCGGGGAGCTGTTTTTT
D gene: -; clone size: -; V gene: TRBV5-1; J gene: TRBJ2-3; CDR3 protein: CASSLLEAGNPQSTDTQYF; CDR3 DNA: TGCGCCAGCAGCTTGTTGGAGGCGGGGAACCCCCAAAGCACAGATACGCAGTATTTT
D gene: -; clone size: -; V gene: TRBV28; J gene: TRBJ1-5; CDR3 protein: CASSPGYGSNQPQHF; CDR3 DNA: TGTGCCAGCAGTCCCGGATACGGGAGCAATCAGCCCCAGCATTTT
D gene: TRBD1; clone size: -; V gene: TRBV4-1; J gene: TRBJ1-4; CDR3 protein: CASSQGTGLEKLFF; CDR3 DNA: TGCGCCAGCAGCCAAGGGACAGGGCTCGAAAAACTGTTTTTT
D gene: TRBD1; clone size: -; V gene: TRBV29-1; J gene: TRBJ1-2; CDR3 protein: CSANRDRGLHGYTF; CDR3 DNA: TGCAGCGCAAACCGGGACAGGGGGCTCCATGGCTACACCTTC
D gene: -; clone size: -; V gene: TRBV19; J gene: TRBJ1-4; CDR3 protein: CASSTSRGRAYEKLFF; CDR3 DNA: TGTGCCAGTAGCACCTCCCGCGGCAGGGCTTACGAAAAACTGTTTTTT
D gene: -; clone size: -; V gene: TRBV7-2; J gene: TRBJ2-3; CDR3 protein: CASSLVPYSSTDTQYF; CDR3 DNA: TGTGCCAGCAGCTTAGTCCCGTATAGTAGCACAGATACGCAGTATTTT
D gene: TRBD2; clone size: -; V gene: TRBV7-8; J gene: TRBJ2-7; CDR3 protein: CASSFGTTYEQYF; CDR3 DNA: TGTGCCAGCAGCTTCGGGACTACCTACGAGCAGTACTTC
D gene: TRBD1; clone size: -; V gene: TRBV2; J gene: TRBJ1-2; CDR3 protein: CASSDRGNSGYTF; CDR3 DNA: TGTGCCAGCAGTGACAGGGGGAACTCGGGCTACACCTTC
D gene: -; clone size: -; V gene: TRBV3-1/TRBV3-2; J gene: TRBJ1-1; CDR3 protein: CASSLGPANTEAFF; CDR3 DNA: TGTGCCAGCAGCCTGGGGCCAGCGAACACTGAAGCTTTCTTT
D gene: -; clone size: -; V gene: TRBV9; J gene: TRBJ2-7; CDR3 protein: CASSVAGLPYEQYF; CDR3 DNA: TGTGCCAGCAGCGTAGCAGGGCTCCCCTACGAGCAGTACTTC
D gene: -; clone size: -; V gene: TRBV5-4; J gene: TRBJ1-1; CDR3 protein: CASSLRGTEAFF; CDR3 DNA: TGTGCCAGCAGCTTGCGGGGCACTGAAGCTTTCTTT
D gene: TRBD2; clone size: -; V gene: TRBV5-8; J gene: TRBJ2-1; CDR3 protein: CASSLVAGAFGSYNEQFF; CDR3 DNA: TGTGCCAGCAGCTTGGTGGCGGGAGCCTTTGGGTCCTACAATGAGCAGTTCTTC
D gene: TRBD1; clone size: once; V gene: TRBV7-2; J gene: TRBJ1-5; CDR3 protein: CASSTDRVNQPQHF; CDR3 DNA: TGTGCCAGCAGCACGGACAGGGTAAATCAGCCCCAGCATTTT
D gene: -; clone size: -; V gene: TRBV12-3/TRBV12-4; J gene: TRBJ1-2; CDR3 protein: CASTKQGYGYTF; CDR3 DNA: TGTGCCAGCACCAAACAGGGCTATGGCTACACCTTC
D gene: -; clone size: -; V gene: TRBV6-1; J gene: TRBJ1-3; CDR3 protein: CASSERQEVSGNTIYF; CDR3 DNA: TGTGCCAGCAGTGAACGTCAGGAAGTCTCTGGAAACACCATATATTTT
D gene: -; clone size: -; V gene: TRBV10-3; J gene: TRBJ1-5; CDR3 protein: CAISGGAGQPQHF; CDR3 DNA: TGTGCCATCAGTGGAGGGGCGGGGCAGCCCCAGCATTTT
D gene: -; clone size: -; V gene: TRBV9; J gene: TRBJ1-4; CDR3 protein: CASSVGVQVNEKLFF; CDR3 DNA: TGTGCCAGCAGCGTAGGGGTACAGGTCAATGAAAAACTGTTTTTT
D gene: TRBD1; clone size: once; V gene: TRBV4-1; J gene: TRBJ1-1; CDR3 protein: CASPPTEGAKNTEAFF; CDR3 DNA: TGCGCCAGCCCCCCAACGGAGGGGGCGAAGAACACTGAAGCTTTCTTT
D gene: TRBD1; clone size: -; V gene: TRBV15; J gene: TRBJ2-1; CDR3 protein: CATSRGLSTGDNEQFF; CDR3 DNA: TGTGCCACCAGCAGAGGCCTTTCAACAGGGGACAATGAGCAGTTCTTC
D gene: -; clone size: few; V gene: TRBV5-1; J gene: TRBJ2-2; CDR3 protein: CASSLAESGELFF; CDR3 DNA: TGCGCCAGCAGCTTGGCGGAGTCCGGGGAGCTGTTTTTT
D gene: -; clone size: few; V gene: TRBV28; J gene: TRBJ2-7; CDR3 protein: CASSFGMRLLEQYF; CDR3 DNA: TGTGCCAGCAGTTTTGGAATGCGGCTCCTCGAGCAGTACTTC
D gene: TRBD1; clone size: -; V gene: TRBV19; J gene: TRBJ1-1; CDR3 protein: CASSADRGRTEAFF; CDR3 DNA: TGTGCCAGTAGTGCCGACAGGGGGAGAACTGAAGCTTTCTTT
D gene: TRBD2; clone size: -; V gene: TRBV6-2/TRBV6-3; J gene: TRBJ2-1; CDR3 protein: CASSYMRLAGARSYNEQFF; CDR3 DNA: TGTGCCAGCAGTTACATGAGACTAGCGGGAGCGCGCTCCTACAATGAGCAGTTCTTC
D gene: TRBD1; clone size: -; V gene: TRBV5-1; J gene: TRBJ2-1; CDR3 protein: CASSLGMGQGRDEQFF; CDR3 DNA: TGCGCCAGCAGCCTTGGGATGGGACAGGGTAGGGATGAGCAGTTCTTC
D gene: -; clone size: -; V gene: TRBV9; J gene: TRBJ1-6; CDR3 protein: CASSPSGVVESPLHF; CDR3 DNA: TGTGCCAGCAGCCCTAGCGGGGTAGTGGAATCACCCCTCCACTTT
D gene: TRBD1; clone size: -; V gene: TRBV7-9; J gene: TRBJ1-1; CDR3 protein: CASSFTTGGITEAFF; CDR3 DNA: TGTGCCAGCAGCTTTACAACAGGGGGCATTACTGAAGCTTTCTTT